This T cell receptor (beta chain) was captured by sequencing in a study of T cells after yellow fever vaccination. Study-level information: Fractions of low cell number were prepared using SMART-Seq v4 Ultra Low Input.

The study's findings and limits: Reappearing after the booster were most of the clones from primary vaccination (around 96% CD4, 88% CD8). The presence of abundant clonotypes contaminating from the bulk population was possible in FACS-sorted repertoires.

5'RACE template switching produced TCR cDNA carrying a universal primer site and UMIs. A single record per CDR3 protein comes from TCRdb applying MiXCR to the 5' RACE reads. Among some 110,000 distinct CDR3 sequences listed, about 7.8% were seen once. V was clipped by 8 bases and J by 0 bases, with 12 bases between them. This CDR3 has 14 residues. From germline, CDR1 is SGHRS and CDR2 YFSETQ. This clonotype has ten or more counts. Antigen specificity is unknown. The origin of this receptor is a man younger than 35 who received the YFV17D yellow fever vaccine. This specimen was CD4+ T cells sorted from PBMCs, taken roughly seven weeks after the first yellow fever vaccination. The chain carries TRBV5-1 and TRBJ2-1; D is possibly TRBD1 or TRBD2 (5 bases each). CDR3 in amino acids: CASSSGSSYNEQFF. CDR3 nucleotide sequence: TGCGCCAGTAGTTCAGGGAGCTCCTACAATGAGCAGTTCTTC. Variable domain in full (rest from reference TRBV5-1 and TRBJ2-1): KAGVTQTPRYLIKTRGQQVTLSCSPISGHRSVSWYQQTPGQGLQFLFEYFSETQRNKGNFPGRFSGRQFSNSRSEMNVSTLELGDSALYLCASSSGSSYNEQFFGPGTRLTVL.